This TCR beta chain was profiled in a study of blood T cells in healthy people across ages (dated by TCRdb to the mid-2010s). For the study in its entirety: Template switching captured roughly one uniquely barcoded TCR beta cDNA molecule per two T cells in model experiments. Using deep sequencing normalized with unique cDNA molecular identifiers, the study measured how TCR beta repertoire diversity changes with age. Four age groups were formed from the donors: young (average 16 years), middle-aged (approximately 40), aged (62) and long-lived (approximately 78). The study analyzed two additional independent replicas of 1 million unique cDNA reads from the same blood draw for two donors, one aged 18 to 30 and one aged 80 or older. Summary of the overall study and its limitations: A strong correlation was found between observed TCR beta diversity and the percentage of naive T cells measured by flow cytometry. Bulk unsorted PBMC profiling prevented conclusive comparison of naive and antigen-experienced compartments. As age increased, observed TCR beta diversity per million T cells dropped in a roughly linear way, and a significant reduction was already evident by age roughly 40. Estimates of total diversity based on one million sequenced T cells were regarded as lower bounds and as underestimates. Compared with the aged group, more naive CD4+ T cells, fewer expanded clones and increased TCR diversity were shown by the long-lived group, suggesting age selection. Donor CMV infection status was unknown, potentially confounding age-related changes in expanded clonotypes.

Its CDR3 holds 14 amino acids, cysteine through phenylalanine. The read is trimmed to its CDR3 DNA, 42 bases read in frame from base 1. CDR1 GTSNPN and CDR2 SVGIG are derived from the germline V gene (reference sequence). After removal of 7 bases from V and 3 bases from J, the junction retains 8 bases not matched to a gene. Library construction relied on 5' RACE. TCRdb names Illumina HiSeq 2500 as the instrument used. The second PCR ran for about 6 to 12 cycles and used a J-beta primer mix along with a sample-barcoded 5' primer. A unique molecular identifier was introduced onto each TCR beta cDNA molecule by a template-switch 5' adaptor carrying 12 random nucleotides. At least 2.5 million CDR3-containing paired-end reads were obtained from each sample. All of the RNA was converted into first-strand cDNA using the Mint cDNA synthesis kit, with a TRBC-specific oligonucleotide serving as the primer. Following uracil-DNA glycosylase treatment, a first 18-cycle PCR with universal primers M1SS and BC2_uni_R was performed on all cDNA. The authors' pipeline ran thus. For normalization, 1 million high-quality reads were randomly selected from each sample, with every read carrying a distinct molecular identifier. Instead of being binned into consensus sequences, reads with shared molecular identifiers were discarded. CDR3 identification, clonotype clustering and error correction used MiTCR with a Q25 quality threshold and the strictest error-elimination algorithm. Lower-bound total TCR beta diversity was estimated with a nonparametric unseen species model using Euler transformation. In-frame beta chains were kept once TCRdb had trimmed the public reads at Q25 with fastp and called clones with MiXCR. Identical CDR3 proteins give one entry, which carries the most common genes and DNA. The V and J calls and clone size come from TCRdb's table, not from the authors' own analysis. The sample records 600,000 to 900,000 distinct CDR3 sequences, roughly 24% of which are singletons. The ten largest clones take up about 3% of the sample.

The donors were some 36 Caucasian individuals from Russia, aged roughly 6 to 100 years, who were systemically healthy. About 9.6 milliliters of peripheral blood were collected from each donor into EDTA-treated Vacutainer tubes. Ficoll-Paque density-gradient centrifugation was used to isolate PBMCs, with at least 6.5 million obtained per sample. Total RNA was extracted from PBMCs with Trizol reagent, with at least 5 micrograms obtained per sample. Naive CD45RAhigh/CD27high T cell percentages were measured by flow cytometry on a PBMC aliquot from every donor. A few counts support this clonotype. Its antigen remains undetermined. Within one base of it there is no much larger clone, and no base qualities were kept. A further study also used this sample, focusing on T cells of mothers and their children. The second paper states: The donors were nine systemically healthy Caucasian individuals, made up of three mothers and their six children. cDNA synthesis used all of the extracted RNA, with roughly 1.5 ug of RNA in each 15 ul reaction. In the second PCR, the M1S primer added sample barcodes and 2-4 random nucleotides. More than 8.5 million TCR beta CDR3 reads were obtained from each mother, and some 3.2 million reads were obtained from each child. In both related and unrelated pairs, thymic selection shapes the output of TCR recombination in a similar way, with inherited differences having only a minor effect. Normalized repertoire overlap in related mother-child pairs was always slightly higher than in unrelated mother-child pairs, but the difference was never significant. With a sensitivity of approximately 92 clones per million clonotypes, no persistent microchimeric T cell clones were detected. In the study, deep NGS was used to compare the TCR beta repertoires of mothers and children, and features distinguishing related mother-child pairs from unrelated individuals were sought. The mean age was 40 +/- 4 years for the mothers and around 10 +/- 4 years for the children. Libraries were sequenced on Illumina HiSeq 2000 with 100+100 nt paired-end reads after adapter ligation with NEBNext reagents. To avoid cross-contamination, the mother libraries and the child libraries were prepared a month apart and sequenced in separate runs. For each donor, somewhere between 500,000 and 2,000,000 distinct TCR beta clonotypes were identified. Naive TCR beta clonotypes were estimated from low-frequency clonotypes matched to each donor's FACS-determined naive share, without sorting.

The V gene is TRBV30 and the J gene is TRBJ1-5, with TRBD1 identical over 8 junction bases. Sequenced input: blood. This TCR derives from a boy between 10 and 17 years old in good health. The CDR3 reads CAFSRGQDNQPQHF. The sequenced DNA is TGTGCCTTCTCCCGGGGACAGGACAATCAGCCCCAGCATTTT.